The 28 T cell receptor beta chains in this list originate from one sample, sequenced in a study of cytomegalovirus exposure and HLA in healthy donors. PCR amplification relied on 60 Vbeta primers (plus 13 Jbeta primers). Clones were read by immunoSEQ multiplex PCR, and TCRdb kept only the in-frame ones, dropping some. The table records about 130,000 clones, 70% to 80% of them present only once. The sample comprised PBMCs. The receptors shown here come from a man aged 30-40 years in good health and CMV-seronegative.

This rearrangement joins TRBV7-2 to TRBJ1-5, with a tentative D call TRBD1 (5 bases). Germline V gene data show CDR1 as SGHTA and CDR2 as FQGNSA. CDR3 length equals 15 residues. Trimming cost V 5 bases and J 5 bases, with 16 bases left between them. The chain's CDR3 is CASSPWWGGDQPQHF. In DNA, the CDR3 is TGTGCCAGCAGCCCGTGGTGGGGGGGTGATCAGCCCCAGCATTTT.

This chain links TRBV23-1 with TRBJ2-2; D unresolved. TRBV23-1 is noted as an ORF with a role that remains uncertain. The CDR3 spans 13 residues. The ends were cut back, 4 bases at V and 7 bases at J, with 10 bases in the middle. The CDR3 bases are TGCGCCAGCAGTCCCGGTACGTGCGGGGAGCTGTTTTTT. It translates to CASSPGTCGELFF.

The chain uses TRBV19 and TRBJ2-3; TRBD2 is a possible D gene (5 bases). CDR1 and CDR2 from the germline V gene are LNHDA and SQIVND (reference sequence). Trimming cost V 3 bases and J 4 bases, with 26 bases left between them. The CDR3 totals 19 residues. The DNA of the CDR3 is TGTGCCAGTAGTATCGATGCGCCGGGTCGAGGGAGCAGTGCAGATACGCAGTATTTT. This gives the protein CASSIDAPGRGSSADTQYF.

The chain is built from TRBV6-5 and TRBJ2-1; 9 nucleotides line up with TRBD2. Germline-derived CDR1 and CDR2 are MNHEY and SVGAGI. The CDR3 extends over 15 amino acids. The V gene end was trimmed by 2 bases and the J gene end by 7 bases; junction bases not matched to a gene: 6. The CDR3 sequence: CASSYGLAGRNEQFF. CDR3 nucleotides: TGTGCCAGCAGTTACGGGCTAGCGGGGAGGAATGAGCAGTTCTTC.

This clone was observed once. This chain uses TRBV11-2 with TRBJ2-7; 7 positions agree with TRBD2. After removal of 1 base from V and 3 bases from J, the junction contained 3 bases not matched to a gene. Germline CDR1 and CDR2: SGHAT and FQNNGV. The CDR3 contains 14 residues. DNA for the CDR3: TGTGCCAGCAGCTTAGGCGGGAGACTCTACGAGCAGTACTTC. It translates to CASSLGGRLYEQYF. The complete variable domain, with remaining parts taken from reference TRBV11-2 and TRBJ2-7, reads EAGVAQSPRYKIIEKRQSVAFWCNPISGHATLYWYQQILGQGPKLLIQFQNNGVVDDSQLPKDRFSAERLKGVDSTLKIQPAKLEDSAVYLCASSLGGRLYEQYFGPGTRLTVT.

This chain uses TRBV11-3 with TRBJ2-1; a possible D gene is TRBD1 (6 bases). Germline assignment: CDR1 SGHNT and CDR2 YENEEA. The CDR3 sequence is 11 residues long. Trimming shortened V by 5 bases and J by 10 bases, and 9 bases separated the two germline ends. The CDR3 sequence: CASSHREEQFF. The DNA of the CDR3 is TGTGCCAGCAGCCACAGGGAGGAGCAGTTCTTC.

The rearrangement uses TRBV7-6 and TRBJ2-1, with 9 bases aligning to TRBD1. Trimming at V came to 5 bases and at J to 9 bases, leaving 11 bases not matched to a gene. CDR3 length: 15 amino acids. Germline lookup yields CDR1 SGHVS and CDR2 FNYEAQ. The CDR3: CASSTRDRARSEQFF. The CDR3 DNA reads TGTGCCAGCAGCACCCGGGACAGGGCCCGAAGTGAGCAGTTCTTC.

The rearrangement uses TRBV15 and TRBJ1-1; D is possibly TRBD1 (5 bases). Trimming removed 0 bases from V and 10 bases from J, with 12 bases in between. Germline CDR1 LNHNV, CDR2 YYDKDF (reference sequence). The CDR3 runs to 13 residues. CDR3 region: CATSRDWGELAFF. CDR3 DNA: TGTGCCACCAGCAGAGATTGGGGGGAGCTAGCTTTCTTT.

The gene calls are TRBV28 and TRBJ1-5; no firm D call. Germline-derived CDR1 and CDR2 are MDHEN and SYDVKM. The CDR3 contains 16 residues. The V gene lost 5 bases and the J gene lost 2 bases, with 16 bases spanning the gap. As DNA, the CDR3 is TGTGCCAGCAGTCCTCTACGGACGGGAGGCAATCAGCCCCAGCATTTT. It yields the protein CASSPLRTGGNQPQHF.

The chain recombines TRBV28 with TRBJ1-5; perhaps TRBD1 as D (6 bases). Between the trimmed V and J ends, which lost 3 bases and 2 bases, there was a span of 14 bases. Germline CDR1 is MDHEN and CDR2 is SYDVKM. There are 16 residues in the CDR3. The CDR3: CASSFFRGGGNQPQHF. The DNA of the CDR3 is TGTGCCAGCAGTTTTTTCAGGGGTGGGGGCAATCAGCCCCAGCATTTT.

The V gene is TRBV5-1, the J gene TRBJ2-3; 7 bases line up with TRBD1. Germline V CDR1 and CDR2: SGHRS, YFSETQ. With 4 bases clipped from V and 3 bases from J, the junction kept 8 bases outside the gene matches. The CDR3 contains 15 residues. CDR3 DNA: TGCGCCAGCAGCCTGGGACAGAAAGAAACAGATACGCAGTATTTT. It specifies CASSLGQKETDTQYF.

The genes are TRBV11-2 and TRBJ1-1; 7 nucleotides agree with TRBD1. With V trimmed by 5 bases and J by 0 bases, 6 bases remained unmatched. Germline V CDR1 and CDR2: SGHAT, FQNNGV. The CDR3 extends over 15 amino acids. The DNA of the CDR3 is TGTGCCAGCAGCCCCCAGCAGGGGGTGAACACTGAAGCTTTCTTT. Protein product: CASSPQQGVNTEAFF.

V usage is TRBV10-3 and J usage is TRBJ2-2, with unresolved D. This CDR3 contains 15 residues. The V end was cut by 6 bases, the J end by 4 bases, with 15 bases between. The germline V gene has CDR1 ENHRY and CDR2 SYGVKD. In DNA, the CDR3 is TGTGCCATCAGCGAGGAGCCCGGAGTCACCGGGGAGCTGTTTTTT. This gives the protein CAISEEPGVTGELFF.

The CDR3 coding sequence is TGTGCCAGCAGCCGCGGGCGGACTTTCTCCTACGAGCAGTACTTC. This codes for CASSRGRTFSYEQYF. The chain joins TRBV11-2 to TRBJ2-7; D is possibly TRBD2 (5 bases). Deletions cut 5 bases from V and 0 bases from J, with 14 bases between. Germline V gives CDR1 SGHAT, CDR2 FQNNGV. This CDR3 has 15 amino acids.

This rearrangement joins TRBV5-1 to TRBJ2-3; D unresolved. Germline CDR1 SGHRS, CDR2 YFSETQ. The CDR3 extends over 16 amino acids. V dropped 4 bases and J dropped 0 bases, with 15 bases sitting between them. This CDR3 is CASSLFSSVSTDTQYF. In DNA, the CDR3 is TGCGCCAGCAGCCTTTTTAGTTCCGTGAGCACAGATACGCAGTATTTT.

This chain connects TRBV19 to TRBJ2-2; D ambiguous. The CDR3 has 15 residues. Germline values: CDR1 LNHDA, CDR2 SQIVND (reference sequence). The V end was cut by 7 bases, the J end by 1 base, with 13 bases between. The CDR3 DNA reads TGTGCCAGTAATTTCCAGGATATGAACACCGGGGAGCTGTTTTTT. This gives the protein CASNFQDMNTGELFF.

Of note for this clone: One end of the junction varies from germline; a read error may be responsible. V gene TRBV7-9 combines with J gene TRBJ2-1; possibly TRBD2 for D (5 bases). There are 12 residues in the CDR3. Germline CDR1 and CDR2: SEHNR and FQNEAQ (reference sequence). In nucleotides, the CDR3 is TGTTCCAGCAGCTCGACCGGGGTTAAGCAGTTCTTC. Protein: CSSSSTGVKQFF. Drawing the rest from reference TRBV7-9 and TRBJ2-1, the complete variable domain is DTGVSQNPRHKITKRGQNVTFRCDPISEHNRLYWYRQTLGQGPEFLTYFQNEAQLEKSRLLSDRFSAERPKGSFSTLEIQRTEQGDSAMYLCSSSSTGVKQFFGPGTRLTVL.

The chain recombines TRBV28 with TRBJ2-7; a weak D match, TRBD1 (5 bases). The CDR3 is made up of 13 amino acids. Germline-derived CDR1 and CDR2 are MDHEN and SYDVKM. Trimming left V 3 bases short and J 7 bases short, with 13 bases between. CDR3 loop: CASSFDSMGEQYF. In DNA form, the CDR3 reads TGTGCCAGCAGTTTTGACAGTATGGGTGAGCAGTACTTC.

The V gene is TRBV18, the J gene TRBJ1-5, with 8 bases fitting TRBD1. Germline loops: CDR1 KGHSH, CDR2 LQKENI. This CDR3 spans 15 amino acids. V trimming: 2 bases; J trimming: 7 bases; junction bases outside the gene matches: 7. In DNA, the CDR3 is TGTGCCAGCTCACCAGGGATGCAGGGGGCGCAGCCCCAGCATTTT. Protein: CASSPGMQGAQPQHF.

This clone was found a few times. The chain has TRBV7-2 and TRBJ1-1; 10 nucleotides agree with TRBD1. Germline CDR1 SGHTA, CDR2 FQGNSA. The CDR3 is 14 residues long. After removal of 4 bases from V and 1 base from J, the junction contained 0 bases not matched to a gene. This chain's CDR3 is CASSWTGGNTEAFF. CDR3 sequence (DNA): TGTGCCAGCAGCTGGACAGGGGGGAACACTGAAGCTTTCTTT.

This clone has only a few counts. CDR3 nucleotides: TGTGCCAGCAGCTTATCTCCTAGTTACGAGCAGTACTTC. This sequence encodes CASSLSPSYEQYF. The chain has TRBV5-6 and TRBJ2-7, with D unclear. Per the germline V gene, CDR1 is SGHDT and CDR2 is YYEEEE. The CDR3 runs to 13 residues. Between the trimmed V and J ends, which lost 2 bases and 4 bases, there was a span of 10 bases.

The chain links TRBV9 to TRBJ2-7; 9 bases are a match to TRBD1. Germline values: CDR1 SGDLS, CDR2 YYNGEE. This CDR3 comprises 15 residues. V gave up 0 bases and J gave up 3 bases; unmatched junction bases: 4. Here the CDR3 DNA reads TGTGCCAGCAGCGTAGATGGGACAGGGTACTACGAGCAGTACTTC. Its translation is CASSVDGTGYYEQYF. Complete variable domain (other parts from reference TRBV9 and TRBJ2-7): DSGVTQTPKHLITATGQRVTLRCSPRSGDLSVYWYQQSLDQGLQFLIQYYNGEERAKGNILERFSAQQFPDLHSELNLSSLELGDSALYFCASSVDGTGYYEQYFGPGTRLTVT.

The chain carries TRBV7-2 and TRBJ2-3; D unclear. The CDR3 runs to 14 residues. The V end lost 7 bases, the J end lost 2 bases, and 13 bases lay between the germline ends. Germline CDR1 SGHTA, CDR2 FQGNSA. This CDR3 is CASNNFGSTDTQYF. For the CDR3, the DNA is TGTGCCAGCAACAACTTCGGGTCCACAGATACGCAGTATTTT.

V usage is TRBV28 and J usage is TRBJ2-1; 13 nucleotides align to TRBD2. The germline CDR1 and CDR2 sequences are MDHEN and SYDVKM. The CDR3 is made up of 14 amino acids. Trimming took 6 bases from V and 7 from J; bases not matched to a gene: 3. The chain's CDR3 is CASRMTSGRNEQFF. In DNA, the CDR3 is TGTGCCAGCAGGATGACTAGCGGGAGGAATGAGCAGTTCTTC.

The V call is TRBV7-2, the J call TRBJ2-5; D is possibly TRBD2 (5 bases). Germline V CDR1 and CDR2: SGHTA, FQGNSA. V lost 1 base, J lost 1 base, and 13 bases lay in between. The CDR3 sequence is 16 residues long. CDR3 in DNA: TGTGCCAGCAGCTTAGACAGACTAATTGGCCAAGAGACCCAGTACTTC. This translates into CASSLDRLIGQETQYF.

The chain carries TRBV18 and TRBJ2-2; D gene unclear. CDR3 length equals 11 residues. Trimming stripped 6 bases from V and 6 bases from J, with 5 bases between. Germline CDR1 reads KGHSH; CDR2 reads LQKENI. In nucleotides, the CDR3 is TGTGCCAGCTCCTCGTCCGGGGAGCTGTTTTTT. It yields the protein CASSSSGELFF.

The chain joins TRBV27 to TRBJ2-3, with 7 positions matching TRBD1. The CDR3 is 16 amino acids. The V gene's germline CDR1 is MNHEY and CDR2 SMNVEV (reference sequence). J was trimmed by 1 base and V by 9 bases; bases with no gene match: 13. DNA of the CDR3: TGTGCCAGAGATGGACTTACAGGGGATGGCACAGATACGCAGTATTTT. It specifies CARDGLTGDGTDTQYF.

The chain links TRBV9 to TRBJ2-7; D is undetermined. This CDR3 region has 15 residues. Trimming cost V 6 bases and J 2 bases, with 18 bases left between them. Germline V lookup: CDR1 SGDLS, CDR2 YYNGEE. The CDR3 spells CASTQEAYSPYEQYF. The DNA of the CDR3 is TGTGCCAGCACCCAAGAGGCCTATTCTCCCTACGAGCAGTACTTC.